These T cell receptor beta chains were read from a single sample in a study of blood T cell repertoires in COVID-19. TCRdb's copy holds only in-frame clones and misses some; the assay was immunoSEQ multiplex PCR. This table has about 140,000 clones, just over 85% appearing once. The sequenced sample was peripheral blood. These receptors all stem from a woman aged 60-75 years with acute or convalescent COVID-19. Each CDR3 is given with its conserved first and last residue. The D gene is left open where the match is weak.

d_call,v_call,cdr3_length,j_call,cdr3_nt,cdr3_aa
NA,TRBV28,12,TRBJ2-5,TGTGCCAGTTCGACACTCCAAGAGACCCAGTACTTC,CASSTLQETQYF
NA,TRBV6-2/TRBV6-3,14,TRBJ1-2,TGTGCCAGCAGTCTACTCGGAGGGCAAAGTGGCTACACCTTC,CASSLLGGQSGYTF
NA,TRBV7-3,15,TRBJ1-3,TGTGCCAGCAGCCTCACAGGGTTTGCTGGAAACACCATATATTTT,CASSLTGFAGNTIYF
TRBD1,TRBV4-1,15,TRBJ1-5,TGCGCCAGCAGCCAACACCGGGACAGGGGGCAGCCCCAGCATTTT,CASSQHRDRGQPQHF
NA,TRBV11-2,14,TRBJ1-1,TGTGCCAGCAGCTTAAATCGCAGGACATCTGAAGCTTTCTTT,CASSLNRRTSEAFF
TRBD1,TRBV28,16,TRBJ2-3,TGTGCCAGCAGTCCTCTCTGGACAGGGGGAACAGATACGCAGTATTTT,CASSPLWTGGTDTQYF
TRBD1,TRBV30,13,TRBJ1-6,TGTGCCTGGGGAGGGACAGGGCATTCACCCCTCCACTTT,CAWGGTGHSPLHF
NA,TRBV5-1,14,TRBJ1-1,TGCGCCAGCAGCTCGGACATTCTTACCACTGAAGCTTTCTTT,CASSSDILTTEAFF
TRBD2,TRBV28,16,TRBJ2-3,TGTGCCAGCAGCGACCCCTTAGCGGGGCGCACAGATACGCAGTATTTT,CASSDPLAGRTDTQYF
TRBD1,TRBV6-5,16,TRBJ2-7,TGTGCCAGCAGTTACTCGATTACGGGACAGGCCTACGAGCAGTACTTC,CASSYSITGQAYEQYF
NA,TRBV4-2,16,TRBJ1-2,TGTGCCAGCAGCCAAGAGGGCAGGGCAGGGGAATATGGCTACACCTTC,CASSQEGRAGEYGYTF